Listed below are T cell receptor beta chains from one sample, sequenced in a study of shared clonotypes between healthy human individuals. Only in-frame clones appear in the TCRdb table, and some are missing; sequencing was by immunoSEQ multiplex PCR. The table has roughly 770,000 clones, 96% seen once; the top ten hold less than 0.25%. The sample taken for sequencing was naive CD8+ T cells sorted from blood. The receptors shown here come from a man aged 25-45 years in good health. Both conserved end residues are part of each CDR3. D genes are given only for firm matches. The size entry is marked missing in some rows and otherwise reads once, few, many or a size class.

clone size	J gene	D gene	V gene	CDR3 DNA	CDR3 protein
.	TRBJ2-2	TRBD2	TRBV7-8	TGTGCCAGCAGCTTGTCAGCGGGAGGGCCAGCGAACACCGGGGAGCTGTTTTTT	CASSLSAGGPANTGELFF
.	TRBJ2-7	TRBD2	TRBV7-7	TGTGCCAGCAGCTTAGGAGCTAGCGGGAGTTACGAGCAGTACTTC	CASSLGASGSYEQYF
.	TRBJ2-1	.	TRBV19	TGTGCCACCCAGAGTAGCTCCTACAATGAGCAGTTCTTC	CATQSSSYNEQFF
once	TRBJ1-1	.	TRBV9	TGTGCCAGCAGCTTCACCCTGTCCACTGAAGCTTTCTTT	CASSFTLSTEAFF
.	TRBJ2-7	.	TRBV4-1	TGCGCCAGCAGCCATGCCCGGGACGGTTACTACGAGCAGTACTTC	CASSHARDGYYEQYF
.	TRBJ1-1	.	TRBV27	TGTGCCAGCCTGGGGAACACTGAAGCTTTCTTT	CASLGNTEAFF
.	TRBJ1-3	TRBD1	TRBV4-3	TGCGCCAGCAGCCAGTACAGGGGGCCGGGAAACACCATATATTTT	CASSQYRGPGNTIYF
.	TRBJ2-1	.	TRBV4-1	TGCGCCAGCAGCCAAGGATGGATAACAGGGGGGGATGAGCAGTTCTTC	CASSQGWITGGDEQFF
.	TRBJ2-7	.	TRBV27	TGTGCCAGCAGTTTCGGGACAAATCCCTACGAGCAGTACTTC	CASSFGTNPYEQYF
.	TRBJ1-1	.	TRBV7-9	TGTGCCAGCAGCTTAGAAGGAGGCGCTGAAGCTTTCTTT	CASSLEGGAEAFF
.	TRBJ2-1	.	TRBV10-2	TGCGCCAGCACCACCCCTGGGCAAGACAATGAGCAGTTCTTC	CASTTPGQDNEQFF
.	TRBJ2-7	TRBD1	TRBV5-1	TGCGCCAGCAGCTTGGCGACAGGGTATAACGAGCAGTACTTC	CASSLATGYNEQYF
.	TRBJ2-2	.	TRBV7-3	TGTGCCAGCAGGGAGATGGGAACCGGGGAGCTGTTTTTT	CASREMGTGELFF
.	TRBJ2-1	TRBD2	TRBV7-2	TGTGCCAGCAGCTTAGCGAGGGCTAGCGGTTACTTAGGCAATGAGCAGTTCTTC	CASSLARASGYLGNEQFF
.	TRBJ2-1	TRBD2	TRBV11-2	TGTGCCAGCAGCCTGACTAGCGGGACGGACAATGAGCAGTTCTTC	CASSLTSGTDNEQFF
.	TRBJ2-2	TRBD2	TRBV5-1	TGCGCCAGCAGCTCGGATGGACTAGCGGGAGGCGGGGAGCTGTTTTTT	CASSSDGLAGGGELFF
.	TRBJ2-7	.	TRBV4-3	TGCGCCAGCAGCCTTACTAGAGGTGTGGCCTACGAGCAGTACTTC	CASSLTRGVAYEQYF
.	TRBJ2-5	TRBD1	TRBV19	TGTGCCAGTAGTACCCGACAGGGGGGCTTGGAGACCCAGTACTTC	CASSTRQGGLETQYF
.	TRBJ1-1	.	TRBV28	TGTGCCAGCAGTCCCTTCAGGGGTTCCCCTGAAGCTTTCTTT	CASSPFRGSPEAFF
.	TRBJ2-7	.	TRBV27	TGTGCCAGCAGTCCTAACTCCTACGAGCAGTACTTC	CASSPNSYEQYF
.	TRBJ2-1	TRBD2	TRBV27	TGTGCCAGCAGTTCTCCGGGACTATCCTACAATGAGCAGTTCTTC	CASSSPGLSYNEQFF
once	TRBJ2-1	TRBD2	TRBV14	TGTGCCAGCAGCCAAGTACTAGCGACCTACAATGAGCAGTTCTTC	CASSQVLATYNEQFF
.	TRBJ2-7	TRBD2	TRBV5-1	TGCGCCAGCGGGGTAGCGGGAGACTACGAGCAGTACTTC	CASGVAGDYEQYF
.	TRBJ2-6	.	TRBV9	TGTGCCAGCAGCGCTGGGGGTGGGGCCAACGTCCTGACTTTC	CASSAGGGANVLTF
.	TRBJ2-3	.	TRBV27	TGTGCCAGCAGTTCCGGGAGCACAGATACGCAGTATTTT	CASSSGSTDTQYF
.	TRBJ2-7	TRBD2	TRBV6-1	TGTGCCACCGATATAAATAGGGACTACGGGGGAAACTTC	CATDINRDYGGNF
.	TRBJ2-1	.	TRBV2	TGTGCCAGGGCGGGACCCGGCAGGGTCCACTCCTACAATGAGCAGTTCTTC	CARAGPGRVHSYNEQFF
.	TRBJ1-5	.	TRBV27	TGTGCCAGCAGGATGGGAGGTAGGGCCTTAAATCAGCCCCAGCATTTT	CASRMGGRALNQPQHF
.	TRBJ1-2	.	TRBV7-9	TGTGCCAGCAGCTTCCCGGGCTTGGGGAATGGCTACACCTTC	CASSFPGLGNGYTF
.	TRBJ2-7	.	TRBV7-9	TGTGCCAGCAGCTTACGCGGGGCCAGCTCCTACGAGCAGTACTTC	CASSLRGASSYEQYF
.	TRBJ1-1	.	TRBV5-1	TGCGCCAGCAGCTTGGAGTTTGGGTACACTGAAGCTTTCTTT	CASSLEFGYTEAFF
.	TRBJ2-1	.	TRBV27	TGTGCCAGCAGTTTGGACTATAACTACAATGAGCAGTTCTTC	CASSLDYNYNEQFF
once	TRBJ2-1	.	TRBV4-1	TGCGCCAGCAGCCGAAATGACGGCAATGAGCAGTTCTTC	CASSRNDGNEQFF
.	TRBJ2-1	TRBD2	TRBV29-1	TGCAGCGTAGGAGCGAGCGGGAGGGCCCATGAGCAGTTCTTC	CSVGASGRAHEQFF
.	TRBJ2-1	TRBD2	TRBV18	TGTGCCAGCTCACCACCGTCGGGAGGGCTTCCCTACAATGAGCAGTTCTTC	CASSPPSGGLPYNEQFF
.	TRBJ2-5	TRBD2	TRBV27	TGTGCCAGCAGTTGGACTAGCGGGGCTCAAGAGACCCAGTACTTC	CASSWTSGAQETQYF
.	TRBJ2-7	TRBD1	TRBV5-1	TGCGCCAGCAGCTTGGACAGGGGGCCCTACGAGCAGTACTTC	CASSLDRGPYEQYF
.	TRBJ2-7	TRBD2	TRBV6-6	TGTGCCAGCAGTTACTTAGGGACTAGACTCTACGAGCAGTACTTC	CASSYLGTRLYEQYF
.	TRBJ2-1	.	TRBV7-6	TGTGCCAGCAGCTTAGTGGCTGAAGGATTCAATGAGCAGTTCTTC	CASSLVAEGFNEQFF
once	TRBJ2-1	.	TRBV19	TGTGCCAGTAGTATTAATGGGATTGAGCAGTTCTTC	CASSINGIEQFF
.	TRBJ2-7	TRBD2	TRBV28	TGTGCCAGCACTGGGCTAGCGGGAAGGACCTACGAGCAGTACTTC	CASTGLAGRTYEQYF
.	TRBJ2-7	.	TRBV25-1	TGTGCCAGCAGTGACAGTAGCCTACCGCCCTCCGAGCAGTACTTC	CASSDSSLPPSEQYF
few	TRBJ2-7	.	TRBV27	TGTGCCAGCAGTCCCCCCTCCTACGAGCAGTACTTC	CASSPPSYEQYF
.	TRBJ2-7	TRBD1	TRBV7-6	TGTGCCAGCAGTCCGACGGGGGGACAGGGGTACGAGCAGTACTTC	CASSPTGGQGYEQYF